These 4 T cell receptor beta chains were sequenced from one sample in a study of blood T cell repertoires in COVID-19. Profiled with immunoSEQ multiplex PCR; TCRdb holds only in-frame clones, not every one. This sample has over 90,000 clones, with approximately 78% found just once. The sample consisted of peripheral blood. The receptors come from a man in his fifties or sixties with active or convalescent COVID-19.

The V gene is TRBV6-2 or TRBV6-3, the J gene TRBJ1-5, with a possible D match to TRBD1 (6 bases). The CDR3 has 15 residues. Per the germline V gene, CDR1 is MNHEY and CDR2 is SVGEGT. Trimming took off 6 bases at V and 4 bases at J, with 16 bases between the two ends. DNA for the CDR3: TGTGCCAGCAGCCTCCTGACAGGCGTGAATCAGCCCCAGCATTTT. This sequence encodes CASSLLTGVNQPQHF.

V is TRBV4-3 and J is TRBJ1-1; 7 bases align to TRBD1. V shed 1 base and J 10 bases; nucleotides not matched to a gene: 9. The CDR3 length is 14 residues. Germline assignment: CDR1 LGHNA and CDR2 YSLEER. Written as DNA, the CDR3 is TGCGCCAGCAGCCAAGCCGTAGGGGGCTCTGTAGCTTTCTTT. Protein product: CASSQAVGGSVAFF.

The V and J genes are TRBV5-6 and TRBJ1-4; the match to TRBD1 covers 7 bases. J lost 2 bases, V lost 3 bases, and 1 base had no gene match. CDR1 and CDR2 (germline): SGHDT, YYEEEE. The CDR3 contains 14 residues. CDR3 DNA: TGTGCCAGCAGCTCGACAGGGACTAATGAAAAACTGTTTTTT. This codes for CASSSTGTNEKLFF.

The rearrangement joins TRBV14 to TRBJ1-1; 8 positions match TRBD1. Trimming took 3 bases from V and 11 from J; bases not matched to a gene: 8. CDR3 length equals 13 residues. From germline, CDR1 is SGHDN and CDR2 FVKESK. The CDR3 DNA reads as TGTGCCAGCAGCCAGTCCATGACAGGGGCCGCTTTCTTT. Translation gives CASSQSMTGAAFF.